The rows below give T cell receptor beta chains drawn from one sample of a study of T cell responses to AZD1222 COVID-19 vaccine. Libraries were prepared by immunoSEQ multiplex PCR; TCRdb keeps only in-frame clonotypes and omits some of them. This table holds about 90,000 clones, about 86% found once. Sequencing was performed on peripheral blood, taken on day 0 of MenACWY control vaccination. The source of these receptors is an adult in good health. Each CDR3 is given with its conserved first and last residue. The D gene is left open where the match is weak. Clone size is not always given. Where it is, it says once, few, many or a class for expanded clones.

D: TRBD2; J: TRBJ2-1; V: TRBV5-6; size: -; CDR3: CASSLGLAGDSEQFF; DNA: TGTGCCAGCAGCTTAGGACTAGCGGGGGACAGTGAGCAGTTCTTC
D: -; J: TRBJ1-1; V: TRBV30; size: once; CDR3: CAWSVTAGLLAFF; DNA: TGTGCCTGGAGTGTAACGGCAGGGTTGTTAGCTTTCTTT
D: TRBD1; J: TRBJ1-1; V: TRBV5-1; size: -; CDR3: CASSLGRGGYEAFF; DNA: TGCGCCAGCAGCTTAGGCAGAGGGGGCTACGAAGCTTTCTTT
D: TRBD1; J: TRBJ1-6; V: TRBV7-3; size: -; CDR3: CASSPTGEVSPLHF; DNA: TGTGCCAGCAGCCCGACAGGGGAAGTTTCACCCCTCCACTTT
D: TRBD2; J: TRBJ2-1; V: TRBV7-2; size: -; CDR3: CASSSSGGGGHEQFF; DNA: TGTGCCAGCAGCTCCTCGGGGGGCGGGGGGCATGAGCAGTTCTTC
D: -; J: TRBJ2-5; V: TRBV9; size: -; CDR3: CASSVTNQETQYF; DNA: TGTGCCAGCAGCGTCACGAACCAAGAGACCCAGTACTTC
D: -; J: TRBJ2-7; V: TRBV5-1; size: few; CDR3: CASSLVGAHEQYF; DNA: TGCGCCAGCAGCTTGGTGGGGGCGCACGAGCAGTACTTC
D: -; J: TRBJ1-1; V: TRBV6-5; size: -; CDR3: CASSYSGGNTEAFF; DNA: TGTGCCAGCAGTTACTCTGGCGGGAACACTGAAGCTTTCTTT
D: -; J: TRBJ1-2; V: TRBV7-2; size: -; CDR3: CASSPKAAAANYGYTF; DNA: TGTGCCAGCAGCCCCAAAGCTGCCGCAGCTAACTATGGCTACACCTTC
D: TRBD1; J: TRBJ1-5; V: TRBV5-6; size: -; CDR3: CASSLIDRDQPQHF; DNA: TGTGCCAGCAGCTTGATTGACAGGGATCAGCCCCAGCATTTT
D: TRBD1; J: TRBJ2-7; V: TRBV11-1; size: few; CDR3: CASSLTAGGDYEQYF; DNA: TGTGCCAGCAGCTTAACAGCAGGGGGCGACTACGAGCAGTACTTC
D: -; J: TRBJ1-3; V: TRBV14; size: few; CDR3: CASSPGRAGNTIYF; DNA: TGTGCCAGCAGCCCCGGAAGGGCTGGAAACACCATATATTTT
D: -; J: TRBJ1-4; V: TRBV5-6; size: -; CDR3: CASTLAGTSNEKLFF; DNA: TGTGCCAGCACCCTGGCCGGTACTTCTAATGAAAAACTGTTTTTT
D: TRBD1; J: TRBJ2-7; V: TRBV7-9; size: -; CDR3: CASSLGRQGGEYF; DNA: TGTGCCAGCAGCTTGGGAAGACAGGGGGGAGAGTACTTC
D: TRBD1; J: TRBJ1-1; V: TRBV11-3; size: few; CDR3: CASATGGRNTEAFF; DNA: TGTGCCAGCGCCACAGGGGGCCGGAACACTGAAGCTTTCTTT
D: TRBD1; J: TRBJ1-1; V: TRBV20-1; size: -; CDR3: CSASVGGQGTEAFF; DNA: TGCAGTGCTAGTGTGGGCGGACAGGGGACTGAAGCTTTCTTT
D: -; J: TRBJ1-1; V: TRBV4-3; size: -; CDR3: CASSQDTGTEAFF; DNA: TGCGCCAGCAGCCAAGACACCGGGACTGAAGCTTTCTTT
D: TRBD1; J: TRBJ1-6; V: TRBV5-4; size: -; CDR3: CASSLDRGNSPLHF; DNA: TGTGCCAGCAGCTTGGACAGGGGTAATTCACCCCTCCACTTT
D: TRBD1; J: TRBJ2-3; V: TRBV19; size: once; CDR3: CASSIGTGAIGTDTQYF; DNA: TGTGCCAGTAGTATAGGGACAGGGGCGATTGGGACAGATACGCAGTATTTT
D: -; J: TRBJ1-2; V: TRBV2; size: -; CDR3: CASSEQGGYTF; DNA: TGTGCCAGCAGTGAACAGGGCGGCTACACCTTC
D: -; J: TRBJ1-2; V: TRBV18; size: -; CDR3: CASSPPAEALLYGYTF; DNA: TGTGCCAGCTCACCGCCGGCGGAGGCCCTCTTATATGGCTACACCTTC
D: -; J: TRBJ2-1; V: TRBV5-1; size: once; CDR3: CASSTTSNSYNEQFF; DNA: TGCGCCAGCAGCACGACCAGTAACTCCTACAATGAGCAGTTCTTC
D: -; J: TRBJ1-1; V: TRBV20-1; size: -; CDR3: CSAFAGSRAFF; DNA: TGCAGTGCTTTTGCAGGGAGCAGGGCTTTCTTT